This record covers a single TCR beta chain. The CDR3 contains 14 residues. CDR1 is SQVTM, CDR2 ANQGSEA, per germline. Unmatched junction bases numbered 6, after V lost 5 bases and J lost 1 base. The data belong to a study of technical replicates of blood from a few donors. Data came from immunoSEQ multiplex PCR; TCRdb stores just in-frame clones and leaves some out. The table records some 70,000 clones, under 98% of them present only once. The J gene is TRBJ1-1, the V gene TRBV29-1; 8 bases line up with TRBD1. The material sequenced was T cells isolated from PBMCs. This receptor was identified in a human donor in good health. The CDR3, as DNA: TGCAGCGTTAGGGACAGGACCAAGAACACTGAAGCTTTCTTT. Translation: CSVRDRTKNTEAFF.